These 4 T cell receptor beta chains share one sample of origin, sequenced in a study of precursors of human CD4 cytotoxic T cells. TCRdb independently ran MiXCR on the reads; one entry per CDR3 protein. Among 450 to 550 distinct CDR3 sequences listed, about a sixth were seen once. The bulk UMI libraries came from four sorted CD4+ memory subsets, including IL-7R-high and IL-7R-negative TEMRA. The specimen sequenced was memory CD4+ T cells from blood (PBMCs). The receptors here all came from a human donor in good health.

This clonotype is large within its sample. The chain links TRBV19 to TRBJ2-2; TRBD1 matches at 9 bases. This CDR3 comprises 14 residues. Germline V gene data show CDR1 as LNHDA and CDR2 as SQIVND (reference sequence). Germline trimming cut 6 bases from V and 7 bases from J; bases unmatched to any gene: 6. The CDR3 sequence is CASRRGTGNGELFF. In nucleotides, the CDR3 is TGTGCCAGTAGAAGAGGGACAGGGAACGGGGAGCTGTTTTTT. The full variable domain, completed using reference TRBV19 and TRBJ2-2, is DGGITQSPKYLFRKEGQNVTLSCEQNLNHDAMYWYRQDPGQGLRLIYYSQIVNDFQKGDIAEGYSVSREKKESFPLTVTSAQKNPTAFYLCASRRGTGNGELFFGEGSRLTVL.

There are a few counts of this clonotype. The V call is TRBV20-1, the J call TRBJ2-7, with 9 positions matching TRBD2. The germline CDR1 and CDR2 sequences are DFQATT and SNEGSKA (reference sequence). Trimming at V came to 0 bases and at J to 4 bases, leaving 10 bases not matched to a gene. CDR3 length: 16 amino acids. The CDR3 bases are TGCAGTGCTAGAGATCGGTTGGCGGGGGGGGCATACGAGCAGTACTTC. As protein: CSARDRLAGGAYEQYF.

This chain links TRBV10-3 with TRBJ2-7; 8 nucleotides align to TRBD2. In germline, CDR1 is ENHRY, CDR2 SYGVKD. The V segment lost 2 bases and the J segment 3 bases; nucleotides outside the gene matches: 3. The CDR3 covers 14 residues. The CDR3 here is CAISEAGLGYEQYF. The CDR3 DNA is TGTGCCATCAGTGAGGCGGGACTAGGCTACGAGCAGTACTTC.

By its share, this clonotype is large (0.1 to 1%). The V call is TRBV19, the J call TRBJ2-7, with 9 positions matching TRBD1. The V gene's germline CDR1 is LNHDA and CDR2 SQIVND (reference sequence). Trimming took 7 bases from V and 4 from J; bases not matched to a gene: 8. The CDR3 totals 14 residues. CDR3 sequence reads: CASTGTGTPYEQYF. In nucleotides, the CDR3 is TGTGCCAGTACCGGGACAGGGACCCCTTACGAGCAGTACTTC.